These T cell receptor beta chains were read from a single sample in a study of cytotoxic CD8 clonotypes in ibrutinib-treated CLL. Here immunoSEQ multiplex PCR was the method, and the copy in TCRdb shows in-frame clones only, minus some. This sample has approximately 200,000 clones, with approximately 72% found just once. Source: PBMCs, taken after 24 months of ibrutinib treatment. These TCRs come from a human donor with chronic lymphocytic leukemia. CDR3s include the opening cysteine and the closing phenylalanine or tryptophan. Fields, in order: D gene, V gene, clone size, J gene, CDR3 DNA, CDR3 protein. A D gene is named only where the DNA matches it firmly. Rows give clone size only sometimes, using once, few, many, or a class for an expanded clone.

D gene: NA
V gene: TRBV7-9
clone size: NA
J gene: TRBJ1-1
CDR3 DNA: TGTGCCAGCAGATACGGGCAGTTGAACACTGAAGCTTTCTTT
CDR3 protein: CASRYGQLNTEAFF

D gene: NA
V gene: TRBV7-9
clone size: NA
J gene: TRBJ2-2
CDR3 DNA: TGTGCCAGCAGTTATACCAAAATGAACACCGGGGAGCTGTTTTTT
CDR3 protein: CASSYTKMNTGELFF

D gene: NA
V gene: TRBV25-1
clone size: NA
J gene: TRBJ2-1
CDR3 DNA: TGTGCCAGCAGTGAATATAAGCTAGCGCACCAGTACAATGAGCAGTTCTTC
CDR3 protein: CASSEYKLAHQYNEQFF

D gene: NA
V gene: TRBV2
clone size: once
J gene: TRBJ2-2
CDR3 DNA: TGTGCCAGCAGTGAACAGGGTCTTACGAACACCGGGGAGCTGTTTTTT
CDR3 protein: CASSEQGLTNTGELFF

D gene: TRBD1
V gene: TRBV28
clone size: NA
J gene: TRBJ2-7
CDR3 DNA: TGTGCCAGCAGTTTAAGTGGGGCGACAGGGGGCTTCTACGAGCAGTACTTC
CDR3 protein: CASSLSGATGGFYEQYF

D gene: TRBD2
V gene: TRBV4-3
clone size: once
J gene: TRBJ2-1
CDR3 DNA: TGCGCCAGCAGCCAGGGACTAGCGGGGGACTACAATGAGCAGTTCTTC
CDR3 protein: CASSQGLAGDYNEQFF

D gene: TRBD1
V gene: TRBV30
clone size: NA
J gene: TRBJ2-1
CDR3 DNA: TGTGCCTGGAGGGGAGGGGGGACAGGGGAAAAGTTCTTC
CDR3 protein: CAWRGGGTGEKFF

D gene: TRBD2
V gene: TRBV28
clone size: few
J gene: TRBJ2-1
CDR3 DNA: TGTGCCAGCAGTTTGGTGGTAGGCGGGAGCTCCTACAATGAGCAGTTCTTC
CDR3 protein: CASSLVVGGSSYNEQFF

D gene: NA
V gene: TRBV27
clone size: NA
J gene: TRBJ2-7
CDR3 DNA: TGTGCCAGCAAAGAGCACCCGGGACAAACAAGCTACGAGCAGTACTTC
CDR3 protein: CASKEHPGQTSYEQYF

D gene: NA
V gene: TRBV7-2
clone size: NA
J gene: TRBJ2-1
CDR3 DNA: TGTGCCAGCAGCCTCCGCGGGGGCTGGGATGAGCAGTTCTTC
CDR3 protein: CASSLRGGWDEQFF

D gene: NA
V gene: TRBV7-9
clone size: NA
J gene: TRBJ2-3
CDR3 DNA: TGTGCCAGCAGCGATCGACTAGAAGATACGCAGTATTTT
CDR3 protein: CASSDRLEDTQYF

D gene: TRBD1
V gene: TRBV6-1
clone size: few
J gene: TRBJ1-1
CDR3 DNA: TGTGCCAGCAGTGGAACGGGACAGGGGAGTCCTCACTTT
CDR3 protein: CASSGTGQGSPHF

D gene: TRBD2
V gene: TRBV10-1
clone size: few
J gene: TRBJ2-3
CDR3 DNA: TGCGCCAGCAGTGACCCGGGACTAGCGGGAGTTCAGACAGATACGCAGTATTTT
CDR3 protein: CASSDPGLAGVQTDTQYF

D gene: NA
V gene: TRBV27
clone size: NA
J gene: TRBJ2-7
CDR3 DNA: TGTGCCAGCGGCGAGGCTCCCCGTCGGTACGAGCAGTACTTC
CDR3 protein: CASGEAPRRYEQYF

D gene: TRBD2
V gene: TRBV2
clone size: NA
J gene: TRBJ2-7
CDR3 DNA: TGTGCCAGCAGATCTCCGGGACTAGCGGGAGGGAGCTCCTACGAGCAGTACTTC
CDR3 protein: CASRSPGLAGGSSYEQYF

D gene: NA
V gene: TRBV9
clone size: NA
J gene: TRBJ2-1
CDR3 DNA: TGTGCCAGCAGCGTAGGGGGAGCAGGTTACAATGAGCAGTTCTTC
CDR3 protein: CASSVGGAGYNEQFF

D gene: TRBD2
V gene: TRBV7-8
clone size: NA
J gene: TRBJ2-7
CDR3 DNA: TGTGCCAGCAGCTTCGGGACTAGCGGGAGTACCCTAATTTACGAGCAGTACTTC
CDR3 protein: CASSFGTSGSTLIYEQYF

D gene: NA
V gene: TRBV5-6
clone size: NA
J gene: TRBJ1-1
CDR3 DNA: TGTGCCAGCAGCTTCCAGGGTGGGGGCACTGAAGCTTTCTTT
CDR3 protein: CASSFQGGGTEAFF

D gene: NA
V gene: TRBV28
clone size: few
J gene: TRBJ2-5
CDR3 DNA: TGTGCCAGCAGTAGCACAGGCGCACAAGAGACCCAGTACTTC
CDR3 protein: CASSSTGAQETQYF

D gene: NA
V gene: TRBV25-1
clone size: NA
J gene: TRBJ2-1
CDR3 DNA: TGTGCCAGCAGTGAATGGGGCCGACAGGGCGGGAACAATGAGCAGTTCTTC
CDR3 protein: CASSEWGRQGGNNEQFF

D gene: NA
V gene: TRBV27
clone size: NA
J gene: TRBJ2-7
CDR3 DNA: TGTGCCAGCAAAGGACTACCGAACTCCTACGAGCAGTACTTC
CDR3 protein: CASKGLPNSYEQYF

D gene: NA
V gene: TRBV2
clone size: few
J gene: TRBJ2-3
CDR3 DNA: TGTGCCAGCAGCCCCCTCATAGATACGCAGTATTTT
CDR3 protein: CASSPLIDTQYF

D gene: TRBD2
V gene: TRBV5-4
clone size: NA
J gene: TRBJ2-5
CDR3 DNA: TGTGCCAGCAGCCCGGGGGGTCAGCGGGTTGAAGAGACCCAGTACTTC
CDR3 protein: CASSPGGQRVEETQYF

D gene: NA
V gene: TRBV7-6
clone size: NA
J gene: TRBJ2-2
CDR3 DNA: TGTGCCAGCAGCCCCAGGGGCGGGGAGCTGTTTTTT
CDR3 protein: CASSPRGGELFF

D gene: NA
V gene: TRBV29-1
clone size: NA
J gene: TRBJ2-7
CDR3 DNA: TGCAGCGTTGTTGTGGCAGGACGCGGCGAGCAGTACTTC
CDR3 protein: CSVVVAGRGEQYF

D gene: NA
V gene: TRBV20-1
clone size: NA
J gene: TRBJ2-5
CDR3 DNA: TGCAGTGCGAGAAAAGAGACCCAGTACTTC
CDR3 protein: CSARKETQYF

D gene: NA
V gene: TRBV5-6
clone size: NA
J gene: TRBJ2-1
CDR3 DNA: TGTGCCAGCAGCTTGTATTCTGGGGCACCCAATGAGCAGTTCTTC
CDR3 protein: CASSLYSGAPNEQFF

D gene: TRBD2
V gene: TRBV6-1
clone size: NA
J gene: TRBJ2-7
CDR3 DNA: TGTGCCAGCAGTGACTACGGGACTATCTACGAGCAGTACTTC
CDR3 protein: CASSDYGTIYEQYF

D gene: TRBD2
V gene: TRBV15
clone size: NA
J gene: TRBJ2-6
CDR3 DNA: TGTGCCACCAGCAGAGTCGCTAGCGGGACCTCTGGGGCCAACGTCCTGACTTTC
CDR3 protein: CATSRVASGTSGANVLTF

D gene: NA
V gene: TRBV4-2
clone size: NA
J gene: TRBJ1-3
CDR3 DNA: TGTGCCAGCAGCCAAGGACGATTCAGCTCTGGAAACACCATATATTTT
CDR3 protein: CASSQGRFSSGNTIYF

D gene: NA
V gene: TRBV11-2
clone size: NA
J gene: TRBJ1-2
CDR3 DNA: TGTGCCAGCAGCCCAAGTCAGGGCGAGACTCTACTCTATGGCTACACCTTC
CDR3 protein: CASSPSQGETLLYGYTF

D gene: NA
V gene: TRBV18
clone size: NA
J gene: TRBJ2-1
CDR3 DNA: TGTGCCAGCTCACCAACATATGGCCCCTACAATGAGCAGTTCTTC
CDR3 protein: CASSPTYGPYNEQFF

D gene: TRBD1
V gene: TRBV4-2
clone size: NA
J gene: TRBJ2-3
CDR3 DNA: TGTGCCAGCAGCCGTTATACAGGGGCAAGTGGCACAGATACGCAGTATTTT
CDR3 protein: CASSRYTGASGTDTQYF

D gene: NA
V gene: TRBV5-1
clone size: NA
J gene: TRBJ1-1
CDR3 DNA: TGCGCCAGCAGCCAAGGGATGGACACTGAAGCTTTCTTT
CDR3 protein: CASSQGMDTEAFF

D gene: NA
V gene: TRBV6-5
clone size: NA
J gene: TRBJ1-2
CDR3 DNA: TGTGCCAGCAGTTCGGACCCTAAAGCTAACTATGGCTACACCTTC
CDR3 protein: CASSSDPKANYGYTF

D gene: NA
V gene: TRBV15
clone size: NA
J gene: TRBJ1-1
CDR3 DNA: TGTGCCACCAGCAGAGATTCCCGGGGGAACACTGAAGCTTTCTTT
CDR3 protein: CATSRDSRGNTEAFF

D gene: TRBD1
V gene: TRBV11-2
clone size: NA
J gene: TRBJ2-1
CDR3 DNA: TGTGCCAGCAGCTTAGATCCGACAGGGGGCGTGAAGTTCTTC
CDR3 protein: CASSLDPTGGVKFF

D gene: NA
V gene: TRBV9
clone size: NA
J gene: TRBJ2-3
CDR3 DNA: TGTGCCAGCAGCGTATTTTCTAGCACAGATACGCAGTATTTT
CDR3 protein: CASSVFSSTDTQYF

D gene: TRBD1
V gene: TRBV27
clone size: NA
J gene: TRBJ2-7
CDR3 DNA: TGTGCCAGCAGTTGGGACAGAGCCTACGAGCAGTACTTC
CDR3 protein: CASSWDRAYEQYF

D gene: NA
V gene: TRBV5-1
clone size: NA
J gene: TRBJ2-1
CDR3 DNA: TGCGCCAGCAGCCACGGCCCGAACAATGAGCAGTTCTTC
CDR3 protein: CASSHGPNNEQFF

D gene: NA
V gene: TRBV5-8
clone size: NA
J gene: TRBJ2-5
CDR3 DNA: TGTGCCAGCAGTGCTCGAGGACCCACGCCAGAGACCCAGTACTTC
CDR3 protein: CASSARGPTPETQYF

D gene: NA
V gene: TRBV6-5
clone size: NA
J gene: TRBJ1-3
CDR3 DNA: TGTGCCAGCAGTTATTTTGTAGGCTCTGGAAACACCATATATTTT
CDR3 protein: CASSYFVGSGNTIYF

D gene: NA
V gene: TRBV4-1
clone size: once
J gene: TRBJ1-5
CDR3 DNA: TGCGCCAGCAGCCAAGTGTCCTTTAGCAATCAGCCCCAGCATTTT
CDR3 protein: CASSQVSFSNQPQHF

D gene: NA
V gene: TRBV4-1
clone size: NA
J gene: TRBJ1-2
CDR3 DNA: TGCGCCAGCAGCCAAGATTGGTCCCGAATTTATGGCTACACCTTC
CDR3 protein: CASSQDWSRIYGYTF

D gene: TRBD2
V gene: TRBV19
clone size: NA
J gene: TRBJ2-2
CDR3 DNA: TGTGCCAGTACTAGCGGAAGATACACCGGGGAGCTGTTTTTT
CDR3 protein: CASTSGRYTGELFF

D gene: TRBD2
V gene: TRBV27
clone size: NA
J gene: TRBJ2-7
CDR3 DNA: TGTGCCAGCAGTATAATCCCGGGACTAGCGGACTCCTACGAGCAGTACTTC
CDR3 protein: CASSIIPGLADSYEQYF